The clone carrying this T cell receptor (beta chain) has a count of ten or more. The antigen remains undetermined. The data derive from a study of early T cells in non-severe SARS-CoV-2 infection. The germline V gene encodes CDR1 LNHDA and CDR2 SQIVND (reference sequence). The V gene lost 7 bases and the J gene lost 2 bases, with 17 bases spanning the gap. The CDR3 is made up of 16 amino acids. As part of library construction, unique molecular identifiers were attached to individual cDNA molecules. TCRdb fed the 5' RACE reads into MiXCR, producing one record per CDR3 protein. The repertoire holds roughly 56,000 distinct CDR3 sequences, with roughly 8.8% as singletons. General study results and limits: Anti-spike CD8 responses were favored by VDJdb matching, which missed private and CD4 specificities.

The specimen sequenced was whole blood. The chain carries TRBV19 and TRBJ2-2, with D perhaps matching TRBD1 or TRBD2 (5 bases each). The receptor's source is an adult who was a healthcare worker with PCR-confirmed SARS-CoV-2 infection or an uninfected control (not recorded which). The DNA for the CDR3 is TGTGCCAGTAAACGAGCCGGGACGGCTAACACCGGGGAGCTGTTTTTT. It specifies CASKRAGTANTGELFF.